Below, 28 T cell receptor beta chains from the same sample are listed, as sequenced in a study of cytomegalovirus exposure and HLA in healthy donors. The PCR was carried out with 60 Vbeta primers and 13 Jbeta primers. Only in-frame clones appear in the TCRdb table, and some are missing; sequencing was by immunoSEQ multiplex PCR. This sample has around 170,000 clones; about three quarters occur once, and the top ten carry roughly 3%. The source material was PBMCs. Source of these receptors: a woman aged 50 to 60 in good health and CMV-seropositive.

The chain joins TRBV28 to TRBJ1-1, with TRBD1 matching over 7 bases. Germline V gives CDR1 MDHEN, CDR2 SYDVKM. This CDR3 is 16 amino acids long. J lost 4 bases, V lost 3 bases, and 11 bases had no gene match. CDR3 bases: TGTGCCAGCAGTTTCCGAGGGGGCCTATTAGGCACTGAAGCTTTCTTT. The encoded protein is CASSFRGGLLGTEAFF.

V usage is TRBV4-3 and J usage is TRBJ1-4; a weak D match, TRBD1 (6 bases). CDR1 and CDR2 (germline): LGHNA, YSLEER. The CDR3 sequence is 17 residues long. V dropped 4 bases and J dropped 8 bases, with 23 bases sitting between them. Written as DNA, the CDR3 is TGCGCCAGCAGCCGGGGAACGGGACACGATGAGGGGGAAAAACTGTTTTTT. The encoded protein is CASSRGTGHDEGEKLFF.

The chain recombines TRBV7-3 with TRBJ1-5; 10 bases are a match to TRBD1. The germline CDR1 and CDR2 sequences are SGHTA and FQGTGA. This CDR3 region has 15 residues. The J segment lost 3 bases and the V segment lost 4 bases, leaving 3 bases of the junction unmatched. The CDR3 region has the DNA TGTGCCAGCAGCTGGGACAGGGGCCTCAATCAGCCCCAGCATTTT. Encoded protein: CASSWDRGLNQPQHF.

In DNA form, the CDR3 reads TGTGCCAGCAGTGCCTCAGGGGAAAATCAGCCCCAGCATTTT. This codes for CASSASGENQPQHF. The chain links TRBV28 to TRBJ1-5, with a possible D match to TRBD1 (6 bases). Germline CDR1 reads MDHEN; CDR2 reads SYDVKM. V dropped 5 bases and J dropped 4 bases, with 12 bases sitting between them. This CDR3 is 14 amino acids long.

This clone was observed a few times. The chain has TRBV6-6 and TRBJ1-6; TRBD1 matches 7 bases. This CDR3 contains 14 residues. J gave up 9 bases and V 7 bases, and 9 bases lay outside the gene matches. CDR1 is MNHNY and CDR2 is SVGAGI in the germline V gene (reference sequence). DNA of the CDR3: TGTGCCAGCAACTTGACAGGGATCATTTCACCCCTCCACTTT. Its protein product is CASNLTGIISPLHF.

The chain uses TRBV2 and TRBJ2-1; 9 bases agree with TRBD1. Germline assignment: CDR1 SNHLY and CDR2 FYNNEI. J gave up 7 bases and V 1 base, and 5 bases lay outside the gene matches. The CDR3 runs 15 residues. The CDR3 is CASSEEETGGNEQFF. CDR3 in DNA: TGTGCCAGCAGTGAAGAGGAGACAGGGGGAAATGAGCAGTTCTTC.

DNA of the CDR3: TGTGCCAGCAGTAAGGGGGGGACAGGGTTAGGTCGAGGCTACACCTTC. Its protein product is CASSKGGTGLGRGYTF. This chain uses TRBV28 with TRBJ1-2, with 9 bases fitting TRBD1. Per germline, CDR1 MDHEN and CDR2 SYDVKM. CDR3 length equals 16 residues. V lost 5 bases, J lost 8 bases, and 15 bases stayed unmatched.

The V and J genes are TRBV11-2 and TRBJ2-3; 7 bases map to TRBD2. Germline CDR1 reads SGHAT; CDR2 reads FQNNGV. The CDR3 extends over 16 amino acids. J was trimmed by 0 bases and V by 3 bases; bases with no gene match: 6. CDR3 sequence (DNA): TGTGCCAGCAGCTTTAGAGGGAGGGATAGCACAGATACGCAGTATTTT. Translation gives CASSFRGRDSTDTQYF. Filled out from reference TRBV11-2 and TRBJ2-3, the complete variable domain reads EAGVAQSPRYKIIEKRQSVAFWCNPISGHATLYWYQQILGQGPKLLIQFQNNGVVDDSQLPKDRFSAERLKGVDSTLKIQPAKLEDSAVYLCASSFRGRDSTDTQYFGPGTRLTVL.

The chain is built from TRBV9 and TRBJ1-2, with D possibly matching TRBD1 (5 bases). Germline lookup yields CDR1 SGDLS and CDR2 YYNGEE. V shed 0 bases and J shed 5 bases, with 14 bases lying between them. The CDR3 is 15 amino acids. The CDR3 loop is CASSVEGRAIYGYTF. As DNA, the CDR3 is TGTGCCAGCAGCGTAGAGGGCAGGGCGATTTATGGCTACACCTTC. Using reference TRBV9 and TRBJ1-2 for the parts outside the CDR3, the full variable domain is DSGVTQTPKHLITATGQRVTLRCSPRSGDLSVYWYQQSLDQGLQFLIQYYNGEERAKGNILERFSAQQFPDLHSELNLSSLELGDSALYFCASSVEGRAIYGYTFGSGTRLTVV.

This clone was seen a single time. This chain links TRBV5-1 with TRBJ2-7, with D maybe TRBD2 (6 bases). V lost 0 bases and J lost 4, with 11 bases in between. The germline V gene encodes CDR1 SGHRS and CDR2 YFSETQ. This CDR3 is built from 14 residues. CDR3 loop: CASSLAGDLYEQYF. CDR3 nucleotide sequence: TGCGCCAGCAGCTTGGCGGGGGACCTTTACGAGCAGTACTTC. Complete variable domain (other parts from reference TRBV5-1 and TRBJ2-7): KAGVTQTPRYLIKTRGQQVTLSCSPISGHRSVSWYQQTPGQGLQFLFEYFSETQRNKGNFPGRFSGRQFSNSRSEMNVSTLELGDSALYLCASSLAGDLYEQYFGPGTRLTVT.

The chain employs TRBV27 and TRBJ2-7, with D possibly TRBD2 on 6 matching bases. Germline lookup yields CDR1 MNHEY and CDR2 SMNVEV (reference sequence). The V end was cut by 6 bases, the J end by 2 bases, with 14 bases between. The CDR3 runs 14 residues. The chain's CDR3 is CASRSGTGAYEQYF. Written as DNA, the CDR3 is TGTGCCAGCAGATCCGGGACGGGAGCCTACGAGCAGTACTTC.

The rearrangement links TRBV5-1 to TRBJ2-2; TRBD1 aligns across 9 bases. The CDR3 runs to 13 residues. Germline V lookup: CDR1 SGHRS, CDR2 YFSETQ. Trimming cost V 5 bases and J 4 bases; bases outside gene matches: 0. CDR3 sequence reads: CASRTGGTGELFF. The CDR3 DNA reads TGCGCCAGCAGGACAGGGGGCACCGGGGAGCTGTTTTTT. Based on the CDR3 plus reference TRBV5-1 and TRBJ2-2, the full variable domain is KAGVTQTPRYLIKTRGQQVTLSCSPISGHRSVSWYQQTPGQGLQFLFEYFSETQRNKGNFPGRFSGRQFSNSRSEMNVSTLELGDSALYLCASRTGGTGELFFGEGSRLTVL.

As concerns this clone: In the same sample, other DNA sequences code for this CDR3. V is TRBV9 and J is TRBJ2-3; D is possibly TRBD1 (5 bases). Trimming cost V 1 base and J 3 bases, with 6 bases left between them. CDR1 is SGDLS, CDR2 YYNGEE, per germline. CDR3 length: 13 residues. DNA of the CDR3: TGTGCCAGCAGCGTACAGGGAACAGATACGCAGTATTTT. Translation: CASSVQGTDTQYF. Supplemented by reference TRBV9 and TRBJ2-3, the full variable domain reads DSGVTQTPKHLITATGQRVTLRCSPRSGDLSVYWYQQSLDQGLQFLIQYYNGEERAKGNILERFSAQQFPDLHSELNLSSLELGDSALYFCASSVQGTDTQYFGPGTRLTVL.

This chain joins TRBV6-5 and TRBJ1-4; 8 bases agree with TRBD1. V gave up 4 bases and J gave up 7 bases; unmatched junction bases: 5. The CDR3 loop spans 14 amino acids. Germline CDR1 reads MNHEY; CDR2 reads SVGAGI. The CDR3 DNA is TGTGCCAGCAGTTCTCAGGGGGCGGGTGAAAAACTGTTTTTT. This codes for CASSSQGAGEKLFF.

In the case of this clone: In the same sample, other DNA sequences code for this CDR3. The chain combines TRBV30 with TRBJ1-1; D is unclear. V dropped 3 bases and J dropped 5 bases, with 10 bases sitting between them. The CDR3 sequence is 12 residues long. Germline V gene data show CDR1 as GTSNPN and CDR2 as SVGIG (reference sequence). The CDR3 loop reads CAWSRQETEAFF. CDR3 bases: TGTGCCTGGAGCCGCCAAGAGACTGAAGCTTTCTTT.

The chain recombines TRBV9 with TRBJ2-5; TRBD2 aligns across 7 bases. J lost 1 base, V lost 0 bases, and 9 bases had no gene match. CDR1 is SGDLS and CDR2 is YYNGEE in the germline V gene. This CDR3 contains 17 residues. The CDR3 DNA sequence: TGTGCCAGCAGCGTAGCGGGTGGGAGGGCAGCCCAAGAGACCCAGTACTTC. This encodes CASSVAGGRAAQETQYF.

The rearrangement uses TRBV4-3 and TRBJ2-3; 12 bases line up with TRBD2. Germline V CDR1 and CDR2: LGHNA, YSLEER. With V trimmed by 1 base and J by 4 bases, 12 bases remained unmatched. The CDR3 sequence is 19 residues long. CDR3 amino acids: CASSQGLGRSSGRADTQYF. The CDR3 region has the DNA TGCGCCAGCAGCCAAGGCCTAGGGAGGTCTAGCGGGAGGGCAGATACGCAGTATTTT.

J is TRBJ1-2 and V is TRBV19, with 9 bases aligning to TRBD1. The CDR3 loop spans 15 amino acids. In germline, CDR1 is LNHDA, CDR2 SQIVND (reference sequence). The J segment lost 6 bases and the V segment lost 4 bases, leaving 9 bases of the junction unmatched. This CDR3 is CASSTRHGQGNGYTF. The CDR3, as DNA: TGTGCCAGTAGTACCCGCCACGGACAGGGGAATGGCTACACCTTC. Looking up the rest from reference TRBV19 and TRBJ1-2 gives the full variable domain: DGGITQSPKYLFRKEGQNVTLSCEQNLNHDAMYWYRQDPGQGLRLIYYSQIVNDFQKGDIAEGYSVSREKKESFPLTVTSAQKNPTAFYLCASSTRHGQGNGYTFGSGTRLTVV.

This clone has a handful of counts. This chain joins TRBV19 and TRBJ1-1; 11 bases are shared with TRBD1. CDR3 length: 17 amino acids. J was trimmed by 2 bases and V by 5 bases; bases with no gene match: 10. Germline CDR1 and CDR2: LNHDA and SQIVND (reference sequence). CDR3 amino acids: CASSPRDRGSGNTEAFF. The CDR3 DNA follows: TGTGCCAGTAGTCCCCGGGACAGGGGGTCGGGTAACACTGAAGCTTTCTTT.

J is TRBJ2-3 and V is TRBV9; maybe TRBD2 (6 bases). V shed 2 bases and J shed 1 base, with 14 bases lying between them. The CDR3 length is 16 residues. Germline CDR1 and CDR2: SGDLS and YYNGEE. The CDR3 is CASSVWRASGTDTQYF. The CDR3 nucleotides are TGTGCCAGCAGCGTCTGGAGGGCCTCGGGCACAGATACGCAGTATTTT.

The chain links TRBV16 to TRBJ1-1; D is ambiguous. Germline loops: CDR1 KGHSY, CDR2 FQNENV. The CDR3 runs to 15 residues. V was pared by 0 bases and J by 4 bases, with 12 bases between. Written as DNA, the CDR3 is TGTGCCAGCAGCCAATCGGGGAGGCGAATCACTGAAGCTTTCTTT. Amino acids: CASSQSGRRITEAFF.

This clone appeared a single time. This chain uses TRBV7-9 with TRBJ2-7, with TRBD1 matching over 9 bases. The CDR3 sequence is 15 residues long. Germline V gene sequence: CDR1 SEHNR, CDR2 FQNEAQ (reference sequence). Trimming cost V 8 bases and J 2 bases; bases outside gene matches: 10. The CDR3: CASADPGQGPYEQYF. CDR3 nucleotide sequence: TGTGCCAGCGCCGATCCGGGACAGGGTCCCTACGAGCAGTACTTC.

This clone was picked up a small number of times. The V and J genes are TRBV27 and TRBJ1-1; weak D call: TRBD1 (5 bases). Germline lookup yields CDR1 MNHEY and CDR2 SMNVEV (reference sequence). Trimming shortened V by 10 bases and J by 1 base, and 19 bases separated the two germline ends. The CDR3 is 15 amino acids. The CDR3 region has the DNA TGTGCCACATCGTCATGGGGGGACTCGAACACTGAAGCTTTCTTT. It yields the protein CATSSWGDSNTEAFF.

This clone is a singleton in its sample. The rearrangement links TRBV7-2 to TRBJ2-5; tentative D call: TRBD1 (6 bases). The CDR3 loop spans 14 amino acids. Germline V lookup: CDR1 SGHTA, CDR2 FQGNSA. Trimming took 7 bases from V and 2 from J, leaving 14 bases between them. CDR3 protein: CASTTNRAQETQYF. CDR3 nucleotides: TGTGCCAGCACCACAAACAGGGCTCAAGAGACCCAGTACTTC.

This CDR3 is CASSSGQGQAQHF. The CDR3 coding sequence is TGTGCCAGCAGCTCGGGACAGGGCCAAGCCCAGCATTTT. The chain employs TRBV7-2 and TRBJ1-5; TRBD1 aligns across 9 bases. The CDR3 contains 13 residues. The ends lost 4 bases at V and 11 bases at J; junction bases unmatched: 6. CDR1 and CDR2 from the germline V gene are SGHTA and FQGNSA.

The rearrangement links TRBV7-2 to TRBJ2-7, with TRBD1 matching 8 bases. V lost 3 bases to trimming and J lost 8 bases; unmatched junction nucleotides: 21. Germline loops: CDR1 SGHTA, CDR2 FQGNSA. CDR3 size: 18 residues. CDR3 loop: CASSFSPPRQGSDPKQYF. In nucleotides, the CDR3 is TGTGCCAGCAGCTTTTCCCCTCCACGACAGGGGAGTGACCCCAAGCAGTACTTC.

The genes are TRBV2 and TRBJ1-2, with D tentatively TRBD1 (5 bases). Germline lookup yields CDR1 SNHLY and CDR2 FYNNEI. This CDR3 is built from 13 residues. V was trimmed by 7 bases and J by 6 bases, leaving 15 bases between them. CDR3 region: CASKEQVPNGYTF. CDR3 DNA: TGTGCCAGCAAGGAACAGGTGCCAAATGGCTACACCTTC.

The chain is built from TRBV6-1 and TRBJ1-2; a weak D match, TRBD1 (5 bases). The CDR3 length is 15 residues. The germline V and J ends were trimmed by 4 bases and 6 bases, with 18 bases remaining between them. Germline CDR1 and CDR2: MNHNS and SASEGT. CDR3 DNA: TGTGCCAGCAGTGCCGGGACTTTCAATCCGGATGGCTACACCTTC. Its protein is CASSAGTFNPDGYTF.